A selection of T cell receptor beta chains follows, all from one sample in a study of T cells in localized non-small cell lung cancer. Repertoires were generated with immunoSEQ multiplex PCR, while TCRdb's copy carries only in-frame clones and drops some. The repertoire has over 70,000 clones, roughly 88% of them found once; the top ten carry roughly 4.3%. Sequenced material: PBMCs, taken before any cancer treatment. These receptors originate from a woman between 35 and 70 years old with stage II squamous cell lung carcinoma. Each CDR3 is given with its conserved first and last residue. The D gene is left open where the match is weak. A row's size may be missing; if present it is once, few, many or a size class.

clone size,J gene,V gene,CDR3 length,D gene,CDR3 protein,CDR3 DNA
.,TRBJ2-2,TRBV18,15,.,CASSPQGQIPGELFF,TGTGCCAGCTCACCCCAAGGGCAGATCCCCGGGGAGCTGTTTTTT
once,TRBJ1-2,TRBV5-5,14,.,CASSSDPPRGGYTF,TGTGCCAGCAGTTCGGACCCCCCGCGAGGTGGCTACACCTTC
.,TRBJ2-3,TRBV6-5,13,.,CASTSDRSDTQYF,TGTGCCAGCACCTCGGACCGGTCAGATACGCAGTATTTT
.,TRBJ2-6,TRBV6-1,16,.,CASSEQGRIGANVLTF,TGTGCCAGCAGTGAACAGGGGCGTATAGGGGCCAACGTCCTGACTTTC
.,TRBJ2-7,TRBV7-8,15,TRBD2,CASSLGLAGVYEQYF,TGTGCCAGCAGCTTAGGACTAGCGGGGGTGTACGAGCAGTACTTC
.,TRBJ2-1,TRBV15,21,TRBD2,CATSSSLRGLAGGSSYNEQFF,TGTGCCACCAGCAGTTCACTGAGGGGACTAGCGGGGGGGAGCTCCTACAATGAGCAGTTCTTC
.,TRBJ1-2,TRBV5-4,14,.,CASSNSRGSHGYTF,TGTGCCAGCAGCAATAGCAGGGGAAGCCATGGCTACACCTTC
.,TRBJ1-6,TRBV19,14,TRBD1,CASETGRNNSPLHF,TGTGCCAGCGAGACAGGGCGTAATAATTCACCCCTCCACTTT
.,TRBJ1-4,TRBV5-1,16,TRBD1,CASSFEGAATNEKLFF,TGCGCCAGCAGCTTTGAGGGGGCAGCAACTAATGAAAAACTGTTTTTT
.,TRBJ2-1,TRBV30,15,.,CAWSVHARVVNEQFF,TGTGCCTGGAGTGTACACGCGCGGGTGGTCAATGAGCAGTTCTTC
.,TRBJ2-2,TRBV5-1,14,.,CASSSHTGSGELFF,TGCGCCAGCAGCTCGCATACAGGGTCCGGGGAGCTGTTTTTT
.,TRBJ1-1,TRBV19,16,TRBD1,CASTTRGQDKNTEAFF,TGTGCCAGTACCACTAGGGGACAGGACAAGAACACTGAAGCTTTCTTT
.,TRBJ2-6,TRBV15,16,.,CATSRDSGTGANVLTF,TGTGCCACCAGCAGAGATTCAGGGACTGGGGCCAACGTCCTGACTTTC
.,TRBJ1-6,TRBV5-1,14,.,CASSLGQGLTPLHF,TGCGCCAGCAGCTTGGGTCAGGGTCTGACACCCCTCCACTTT
.,TRBJ2-7,TRBV2,12,.,CASSDSGYEQYF,TGTGCCAGCAGTGACTCAGGATACGAGCAGTACTTC
.,TRBJ2-7,TRBV19,15,TRBD2,CASSISGGSSYEQYF,TGTGCCAGTAGTATTTCGGGGGGTAGTTCCTACGAGCAGTACTTC
.,TRBJ1-4,TRBV14,15,.,CASSQDYGRNEKLFF,TGTGCCAGCAGCCAAGATTACGGACGTAATGAAAAACTGTTTTTT
.,TRBJ1-2,TRBV5-1,12,.,CASRPDSYGYTF,TGCGCCAGCAGACCTGATTCATATGGCTACACCTTC
.,TRBJ2-6,TRBV28,15,.,CASSSGGNRANVLTF,TGTGCCAGCAGTTCAGGGGGGAATAGGGCCAACGTCCTGACTTTC
.,TRBJ1-5,TRBV29-1,13,TRBD1,CSVVTGDRQPQHF,TGCAGCGTTGTCACAGGGGACCGGCAGCCCCAGCATTTT
.,TRBJ2-1,TRBV19,16,.,CASSINAAGTYNEQFF,TGTGCCAGTAGTATTAATGCGGCGGGCACCTACAATGAGCAGTTCTTC
.,TRBJ1-3,TRBV27,15,.,CASSSTGGAGNTIYF,TGTGCCAGCAGTTCGACCGGGGGCGCCGGAAACACCATATATTTT
few,TRBJ2-7,TRBV6-6,14,TRBD2,CASSYTLATYEQYF,TGTGCCAGCAGTTACACACTAGCGACCTACGAGCAGTACTTC
.,TRBJ2-3,TRBV2,14,.,CASRGWVFTDTQYF,TGTGCCAGCAGGGGGTGGGTCTTCACAGATACGCAGTATTTT
.,TRBJ2-5,TRBV14,16,TRBD1,CASSLYGQGALETQYF,TGTGCCAGCAGCCTTTATGGACAGGGGGCTCTTGAGACCCAGTACTTC
.,TRBJ2-1,TRBV5-1,14,.,CASSLAGVGNEQFF,TGCGCCAGCAGCTTGGCCGGAGTCGGCAATGAGCAGTTCTTC
few,TRBJ2-2,TRBV6-4,15,TRBD2,CASSETSGTTGELFF,TGTGCCAGCAGTGAGACTAGCGGGACCACCGGGGAGCTGTTTTTT
.,TRBJ2-2,TRBV25-1,14,.,CASSEASLTGELFF,TGTGCCAGCAGTGAAGCATCCCTCACCGGGGAGCTGTTTTTT
.,TRBJ2-7,TRBV5-1,15,.,CASSPQGKGPYEQYF,TGCGCCAGCAGCCCTCAGGGAAAGGGGCCCTACGAGCAGTACTTC
.,TRBJ1-1,TRBV15,14,.,CATSRSRASTEAFF,TGTGCCACCAGCAGATCAAGAGCGTCCACTGAAGCTTTCTTT
.,TRBJ1-1,TRBV19,14,.,CASSPGGVTTEAFF,TGTGCCAGTAGTCCCGGCGGGGTTACCACTGAAGCTTTCTTT
.,TRBJ1-4,TRBV7-9,16,.,CASSAGGRGTNEKLFF,TGTGCCAGCAGTGCCGGGGGCAGAGGAACTAATGAAAAACTGTTTTTT
.,TRBJ1-1,TRBV5-1,14,.,CASSLAQGWTEAFF,TGCGCCAGCAGCTTGGCGCAGGGCTGGACTGAAGCTTTCTTT
.,TRBJ1-5,TRBV7-8,14,TRBD1,CASSRDRPNQPQHF,TGTGCCAGCAGCCGGGACAGGCCAAATCAGCCCCAGCATTTT
.,TRBJ2-5,TRBV7-2,14,TRBD2,CASSFVGGAQTQYF,TGTGCCAGCAGCTTCGTCGGGGGGGCCCAGACCCAGTACTTC
.,TRBJ1-6,TRBV10-2,16,TRBD1,CASSESQDRASSPLHF,TGCGCCAGCAGTGAGTCTCAGGACAGGGCGAGTTCACCCCTCCACTTT
.,TRBJ2-3,TRBV19,16,TRBD1,CASTDTTGGKRDTQYF,TGTGCCAGTACCGATACGACAGGGGGCAAGCGAGATACGCAGTATTTT
.,TRBJ1-1,TRBV19,13,.,CASSIAVSTEAFF,TGTGCCAGTAGTATAGCGGTGAGCACTGAAGCTTTCTTT
.,TRBJ1-5,TRBV19,15,TRBD1,CASTPTGGLNQPQHF,TGTGCCAGTACCCCGACAGGGGGCCTGAATCAGCCCCAGCATTTT
.,TRBJ1-5,TRBV5-4,15,.,CASSSTKAQDQPQHF,TGTGCCAGCAGCTCCACTAAAGCTCAGGATCAGCCCCAGCATTTT
.,TRBJ1-2,TRBV27,15,TRBD1,CASSLRRGDRDGYTF,TGTGCCAGCAGTTTGCGACGAGGGGACAGGGATGGCTACACCTTC
.,TRBJ2-6,TRBV4-1,17,.,CASSQVPVSSGANVLTF,TGCGCCAGCAGCCAAGTTCCAGTCTCCTCTGGGGCCAACGTCCTGACTTTC
.,TRBJ1-2,TRBV7-9,13,.,CASSWQTGHGYTF,TGTGCCAGCAGCTGGCAGACAGGCCATGGCTACACCTTC
.,TRBJ1-2,TRBV5-5,18,TRBD1,CASSGRFRDRVTNYGYTF,TGTGCCAGCAGCGGCCGGTTCCGGGACAGGGTTACGAACTATGGCTACACCTTC
.,TRBJ2-2,TRBV7-8,15,.,CASSLRREFTGELFF,TGTGCCAGCAGCTTAAGGAGAGAATTCACCGGGGAGCTGTTTTTT
.,TRBJ2-7,TRBV2,12,.,CASTEVHYEQYF,TGTGCCAGCACCGAGGTCCACTACGAGCAGTACTTC
.,TRBJ2-2,TRBV13,16,TRBD2,CASSQRLAGSTGELFF,TGTGCCAGCAGTCAAAGACTAGCGGGAAGCACCGGGGAGCTGTTTTTT
.,TRBJ2-7,TRBV11-2,17,TRBD1,CASSLDRKTGNVYEQYF,TGTGCCAGCAGCTTAGACCGAAAGACAGGGAATGTTTACGAGCAGTACTTC
.,TRBJ1-3,TRBV5-6,16,TRBD1,CASSSGQGAPGNTIYF,TGTGCCAGCAGCTCGGGACAGGGGGCTCCTGGAAACACCATATATTTT
.,TRBJ2-5,TRBV19,14,TRBD2,CASTERGTQETQYF,TGTGCCAGTACTGAGCGGGGGACCCAAGAGACCCAGTACTTC
once,TRBJ1-1,TRBV11-2,13,.,CAVLGFFHTEAFF,TGTGCAGTTTTGGGATTCTTTCACACTGAAGCTTTCTTT
once,TRBJ1-3,TRBV7-8,16,.,CASRGRAGLSGNTIYF,TGTGCCAGCAGGGGACGGGCAGGCCTCTCTGGAAACACCATATATTTT
few,TRBJ2-4,TRBV30,11,.,CACQEAHIQYF,TGTGCCTGTCAGGAGGCGCACATTCAGTACTTC